The rows below give T cell receptor beta chains drawn from one sample of a study of metastatic and nonmetastatic thyroid tumors. MiXCR was used by TCRdb to re-call the PCR reads. The repertoire holds under 45,000 clones, with roughly 17% as singletons. The sequencing input was tumor tissue. These receptors were collected from a female donor with papillary thyroid cancer or a benign thyroid nodule (not recorded which). Some clones in this sample may be carry-over from other donors' samples. Both conserved end residues are part of each CDR3. D genes are given only for firm matches. Expanded clones get a size class; other rows say once, few or many, or leave the size out.

v_gene: TRBV7-2
j_gene: TRBJ2-1
d_gene: TRBD2
abundance: many
CDR3aa: CASSSRTSSGRANEQFF
CDR3nt: TGTGCCAGCAGCTCGCGTACGTCTAGCGGGAGGGCCAATGAGCAGTTCTTC

v_gene: TRBV6-5
j_gene: TRBJ2-7
d_gene: -
abundance: -
CDR3aa: CATSFVSYEQYF
CDR3nt: TGTGCCACCAGTTTCGTAAGCTACGAGCAGTACTTC

v_gene: TRBV19
j_gene: TRBJ1-5
d_gene: -
abundance: medium-sized
CDR3aa: CASREQGRRGQPQHF
CDR3nt: TGTGCCAGTAGAGAACAGGGACGACGGGGTCAGCCCCAGCATTTT

v_gene: TRBV11-3
j_gene: TRBJ2-2
d_gene: -
abundance: -
CDR3aa: CASSLDQGLAGGELFF
CDR3nt: TGTGCCAGCAGCTTAGATCAGGGACTGGCGGGCGGGGAGCTGTTTTTT

v_gene: TRBV24-1
j_gene: TRBJ2-2
d_gene: -
abundance: many
CDR3aa: CATSESSAGNTGELFF
CDR3nt: TGTGCCACCAGTGAGTCTAGCGCGGGGAACACCGGGGAGCTGTTTTTT

v_gene: TRBV6-2/TRBV6-3
j_gene: TRBJ2-5
d_gene: -
abundance: many
CDR3aa: CASSRDFFGQYF
CDR3nt: TGTGCCAGCAGTCGGGACTTTTTCGGCCAGTACTTC

v_gene: TRBV5-1
j_gene: TRBJ1-1
d_gene: -
abundance: many
CDR3aa: CASSLELGGTEAFF
CDR3nt: TGCGCCAGCAGCTTGGAGCTGGGAGGCACTGAAGCTTTCTTT

v_gene: TRBV5-6
j_gene: TRBJ1-1
d_gene: -
abundance: many
CDR3aa: CASSPEGGRLMNTEAFF
CDR3nt: TGTGCCAGCAGCCCGGAGGGGGGCAGGCTAATGAACACTGAAGCTTTCTTT

v_gene: TRBV7-8
j_gene: TRBJ2-5
d_gene: TRBD2
abundance: many
CDR3aa: CASSLAGGITETQYF
CDR3nt: TGTGCCAGCAGCTTGGCGGGAGGGATTACGGAGACCCAGTACTTC

v_gene: TRBV7-2
j_gene: TRBJ2-7
d_gene: -
abundance: -
CDR3aa: CASSRDGEAAYEQYF
CDR3nt: TGTGCCAGCAGCCGAGACGGCGAGGCAGCCTACGAGCAGTACTTC

v_gene: TRBV24-1
j_gene: TRBJ2-3
d_gene: TRBD2
abundance: many
CDR3aa: CATSDPTSGSPPDTQYF
CDR3nt: TGTGCCACCAGTGATCCGACTAGCGGGAGTCCCCCAGATACGCAGTATTTT

v_gene: TRBV28
j_gene: TRBJ2-6
d_gene: -
abundance: many
CDR3aa: CASSHRLRGYLSGANVLTF
CDR3nt: TGTGCCAGCAGTCACAGATTGCGGGGCTACCTCTCTGGGGCCAACGTCCTGACTTTC

v_gene: TRBV5-4
j_gene: TRBJ2-7
d_gene: -
abundance: many
CDR3aa: CASRDSSVSPYEQYF
CDR3nt: TGTGCCAGCAGGGACTCCTCAGTATCCCCTTACGAGCAGTACTTC

v_gene: TRBV20-1
j_gene: TRBJ2-3
d_gene: TRBD2
abundance: many
CDR3aa: CSANKRESGTDTQYF
CDR3nt: TGCAGTGCTAACAAGCGGGAGTCCGGCACAGATACGCAGTATTTT

v_gene: TRBV4-1
j_gene: TRBJ2-1
d_gene: -
abundance: many
CDR3aa: CASSQDSSGSLFF
CDR3nt: TGCGCCAGCAGCCAAGATTCTAGTGGGTCGCTGTTCTTC

v_gene: TRBV5-1
j_gene: TRBJ2-1
d_gene: TRBD2
abundance: -
CDR3aa: CASSAGTSGQNEQFF
CDR3nt: TGCGCCAGCAGCGCCGGGACTAGCGGACAGAATGAGCAGTTCTTC

v_gene: TRBV11-3
j_gene: TRBJ1-5
d_gene: -
abundance: many
CDR3aa: CASSLDRTDLDQPQHF
CDR3nt: TGTGCCAGCAGCTTAGATAGGACAGACCTCGATCAGCCCCAGCATTTT

v_gene: TRBV30
j_gene: TRBJ2-3
d_gene: -
abundance: once
CDR3aa: CAWRRGGLPDTQYF
CDR3nt: TGTGCCTGGAGGAGGGGAGGTCTACCAGATACGCAGTATTTT

v_gene: TRBV20-1
j_gene: TRBJ2-7
d_gene: TRBD2
abundance: -
CDR3aa: CSAGGTSVIKYEQYF
CDR3nt: TGCAGTGCAGGGGGGACTAGCGTGATTAAGTACGAGCAGTACTTC

v_gene: TRBV11-1
j_gene: TRBJ1-5
d_gene: -
abundance: -
CDR3aa: CASSQGGTGNNQPQHF
CDR3nt: TGTGCCAGCAGTCAAGGTGGTACAGGGAATAATCAGCCCCAGCATTTT

v_gene: TRBV20-1
j_gene: TRBJ2-1
d_gene: TRBD2
abundance: -
CDR3aa: CSASEPGRVNEQFF
CDR3nt: TGCAGTGCTAGTGAGCCAGGGAGGGTTAATGAGCAATTCTTC

v_gene: TRBV5-1
j_gene: TRBJ1-4
d_gene: TRBD1
abundance: many
CDR3aa: CASSWTGPNEKLFF
CDR3nt: TGCGCCAGCAGCTGGACAGGTCCCAATGAAAAACTGTTTTTT

v_gene: TRBV25-1
j_gene: TRBJ1-3
d_gene: TRBD1
abundance: many
CDR3aa: CASSGDRVNTIYF
CDR3nt: TGTGCCAGCAGCGGGGACAGGGTGAACACCATATATTTT

v_gene: TRBV4-2
j_gene: TRBJ2-7
d_gene: TRBD2
abundance: many
CDR3aa: CASSGGLAGGYEQYF
CDR3nt: TGTGCCAGCAGCGGAGGACTAGCGGGGGGATACGAGCAGTACTTC

v_gene: TRBV4-3
j_gene: TRBJ2-7
d_gene: TRBD1
abundance: once
CDR3aa: CASSQARGTGSEQYF
CDR3nt: TGCGCCAGCAGCCAAGCTAGAGGGACAGGGAGTGAGCAGTACTTC

v_gene: TRBV20-1
j_gene: TRBJ2-5
d_gene: TRBD2
abundance: many
CDR3aa: CSAVGSLAGGLETQYF
CDR3nt: TGCAGTGCTGTAGGCTCACTAGCGGGAGGGTTAGAGACCCAGTACTTC

v_gene: TRBV12-3/TRBV12-4
j_gene: TRBJ2-7
d_gene: TRBD2
abundance: many
CDR3aa: CASSSSGTSRTYEQYF
CDR3nt: TGTGCCAGCAGCTCATCCGGGACTAGCAGGACCTACGAGCAGTACTTC

v_gene: TRBV4-1
j_gene: TRBJ1-3
d_gene: -
abundance: many
CDR3aa: CASSLDESSGNTIYF
CDR3nt: TGCGCCAGCAGCCTAGACGAGAGCTCTGGAAACACCATATATTTT

v_gene: TRBV20-1
j_gene: TRBJ2-4
d_gene: TRBD2
abundance: -
CDR3aa: CSASTSGRPNTDTQYF
CDR3nt: TGCAGTGCTAGTACCAGCGGGAGGCCGAACACAGATACGCAGTACTTC

v_gene: TRBV20-1
j_gene: TRBJ1-2
d_gene: TRBD1
abundance: -
CDR3aa: CSARIDRGFSGYTF
CDR3nt: TGCAGTGCTAGGATAGACAGGGGGTTCTCTGGCTACACCTTC

v_gene: TRBV7-9
j_gene: TRBJ2-1
d_gene: -
abundance: many
CDR3aa: CAGFTELYNEQFF
CDR3nt: TGTGCCGGGTTCACCGAGTTGTACAATGAGCAGTTCTTC

v_gene: TRBV20-1
j_gene: TRBJ1-1
d_gene: -
abundance: many
CDR3aa: CSARGGAGEAFF
CDR3nt: TGCAGTGCTAGAGGGGGGGCCGGGGAAGCTTTCTTT

v_gene: TRBV20-1
j_gene: TRBJ2-5
d_gene: TRBD2
abundance: many
CDR3aa: CSARQGGKETQYF
CDR3nt: TGCAGTGCTAGACAGGGAGGGAAGGAGACCCAGTACTTC

v_gene: TRBV20-1
j_gene: TRBJ2-1
d_gene: TRBD2
abundance: -
CDR3aa: CSATYGTSGLVNEQFF
CDR3nt: TGCAGTGCTACGTACGGGACTAGCGGCCTGGTCAATGAGCAGTTCTTC

v_gene: TRBV12-5
j_gene: TRBJ2-6
d_gene: -
abundance: few
CDR3aa: CASALGGSGANVLTF
CDR3nt: TGTGCTAGTGCCCTGGGGGGTTCTGGGGCCAACGTCCTGACTTTC

v_gene: TRBV4-2
j_gene: TRBJ1-4
d_gene: -
abundance: many
CDR3aa: CASSQAEGRANEKLFF
CDR3nt: TGTGCCAGCAGCCAAGCGGAGGGCCGTGCTAATGAAAAACTGTTTTTT

v_gene: TRBV6-5
j_gene: TRBJ1-6
d_gene: -
abundance: -
CDR3aa: CASSWTEGLNINSPLHF
CDR3nt: TGTGCCAGCAGTTGGACAGAGGGGCTTAACATTAATTCACCCCTCCACTTT

v_gene: TRBV6-1
j_gene: TRBJ1-1
d_gene: TRBD1
abundance: many
CDR3aa: CASRRQGGSNTEAFF
CDR3nt: TGTGCCAGCAGGAGACAGGGCGGGAGTAACACTGAAGCTTTCTTT

v_gene: TRBV11-2
j_gene: TRBJ2-7
d_gene: TRBD2
abundance: medium-sized
CDR3aa: CASSLDRGGSSYEQYF
CDR3nt: TGTGCCAGCAGCTTAGATCGGGGCGGGAGCTCCTACGAGCAGTACTTC

v_gene: TRBV5-1
j_gene: TRBJ2-1
d_gene: -
abundance: many
CDR3aa: CASSFGTPSYNEQFF
CDR3nt: TGCGCCAGCAGCTTCGGGACCCCGTCCTACAATGAGCAGTTCTTC

v_gene: TRBV6-1
j_gene: TRBJ2-1
d_gene: -
abundance: many
CDR3aa: CASSYRFNEQFF
CDR3nt: TGTGCCAGCAGTTATAGGTTCAATGAGCAGTTCTTC

v_gene: TRBV24-1
j_gene: TRBJ2-2
d_gene: -
abundance: -
CDR3aa: CTTSGQAPITGELFF
CDR3nt: TGTACCACCAGTGGGCAGGCCCCCATCACCGGGGAGCTGTTTTTT

v_gene: TRBV19
j_gene: TRBJ1-5
d_gene: -
abundance: few
CDR3aa: CASSVWRGGNQPQHF
CDR3nt: TGTGCCAGTAGTGTATGGAGGGGGGGAAATCAGCCCCAGCATTTT

v_gene: TRBV7-2
j_gene: TRBJ1-4
d_gene: -
abundance: many
CDR3aa: CASRNREKGEKLFF
CDR3nt: TGTGCCAGCAGGAACAGGGAGAAAGGTGAAAAACTGTTTTTT

v_gene: TRBV6-6
j_gene: TRBJ2-1
d_gene: -
abundance: medium-sized
CDR3aa: CASSYGMSSYNEQFF
CDR3nt: TGTGCCAGCAGTTACGGCATGAGCTCCTACAATGAGCAGTTCTTC

v_gene: TRBV24-1
j_gene: TRBJ2-1
d_gene: -
abundance: many
CDR3aa: CATRAGQPSGCPNNEQFF
CDR3nt: TGTGCCACCAGGGCCGGGCAGCCCAGTGGCTGTCCGAACAATGAGCAGTTCTTC

v_gene: TRBV19
j_gene: TRBJ2-3
d_gene: TRBD2
abundance: many
CDR3aa: CATKEREALDTQYF
CDR3nt: TGTGCCACCAAGGAGCGGGAGGCCTTAGATACGCAGTATTTT

v_gene: TRBV5-1
j_gene: TRBJ1-5
d_gene: -
abundance: -
CDR3aa: CSSSPSSTDTQHF
CDR3nt: TGCTCCAGCAGCCCATCTAGCACAGATACGCAGCATTTT

v_gene: TRBV28
j_gene: TRBJ2-7
d_gene: TRBD1
abundance: many
CDR3aa: CASRRQGVNSYEQYF
CDR3nt: TGTGCCAGCAGGCGACAGGGGGTCAACTCCTACGAGCAGTACTTC

v_gene: TRBV6-1
j_gene: TRBJ2-3
d_gene: TRBD2
abundance: many
CDR3aa: CASSEPLASGGNTDTQYF
CDR3nt: TGTGCCAGCAGTGAACCCCTGGCTAGCGGGGGGAACACAGATACGCAGTATTTT

v_gene: TRBV6-5
j_gene: TRBJ2-5
d_gene: -
abundance: many
CDR3aa: CASSYLGGVETQYF
CDR3nt: TGTGCCAGCAGTTACCTCGGGGGAGTAGAGACCCAGTACTTC

v_gene: TRBV18
j_gene: TRBJ2-5
d_gene: -
abundance: many
CDR3aa: CASSPTTRGETQYF
CDR3nt: TGTGCCAGCTCACCAACTACAAGGGGAGAGACCCAGTACTTC

v_gene: TRBV30
j_gene: TRBJ1-3
d_gene: -
abundance: medium-sized
CDR3aa: CAWTQPSSGNTIYF
CDR3nt: TGTGCCTGGACACAGCCCTCCTCTGGAAACACCATATATTTT

v_gene: TRBV7-9
j_gene: TRBJ2-3
d_gene: -
abundance: many
CDR3aa: CASSLLPDTQYF
CDR3nt: TGTGCCAGCAGCTTACTCCCAGATACGCAGTATTTT

v_gene: TRBV3-1
j_gene: TRBJ1-2
d_gene: TRBD1
abundance: many
CDR3aa: CASSQDQTGAYYGYTF
CDR3nt: TGTGCCAGCAGCCAAGATCAAACAGGGGCATACTATGGCTACACCTTC